This T cell receptor (beta chain) originates from a study of blood T cell repertoires in COVID-19. About the research overall: COVID-19 samples, acute and convalescent, were from the United States, Italy and Spain. The cDNA or gDNA used as material had been derived from T cells, B-cell-depleted T cells, or PBMCs.

In the authors' methods: For nucleated cells, counts were estimated from reference gene primer amplification. The table came from immunoSEQ multiplex PCR; TCRdb's copy has only in-frame clones and leaves some out. That table supplies the V and J calls and clone size; D and trimming were determined from the DNA. Among roughly 34,000 clones listed, around three quarters were seen once. The sample consisted of peripheral blood. This TCR derives from a woman in her 70s with acute or convalescent COVID-19.

The CDR3: CASSRQPGQGLYGYTF. For the CDR3, the DNA is TGTGCCAGCAGCAGACAGCCGGGACAGGGGCTCTATGGCTACACCTTC. The rearrangement uses TRBV27 and TRBJ1-2; the match to TRBD1 covers 10 bases. This CDR3 has 16 residues. J gave up 4 bases and V 6 bases, and 11 bases lay outside the gene matches. Germline V gene data show CDR1 as MNHEY and CDR2 as SMNVEV (reference sequence).